One sample yielded the 5 T cell receptor beta chains listed below, sequenced in a study of blood T cell repertoires in COVID-19. The assay was immunoSEQ multiplex PCR, and TCRdb's table has in-frame clones only and misses some. The sample has over 200,000 clones, 65% to 85% seen once; the top ten hold 6.8%. Material: PBMCs or T cells enriched from blood (not recorded which). The receptor source for this set is a woman between 40 and 50 years old who had recovered from COVID-19.

This clone has just a few counts. This chain links TRBV19 with TRBJ1-4; D call uncertain. CDR1 and CDR2 from the germline V gene are LNHDA and SQIVND (reference sequence). V was clipped by 5 bases and J by 0 bases, with 10 bases between them. This CDR3 is built from 15 residues. The CDR3, as DNA: TGTGCCAGTAGTTCTCCCGGGGCAACTAATGAAAAACTGTTTTTT. This translates into CASSSPGATNEKLFF.

This clone was recorded only once. The chain is built from TRBV9 and TRBJ2-3, with TRBD2 identical over 10 bases. Germline V gene sequence: CDR1 SGDLS, CDR2 YYNGEE. After removal of 6 bases from V and 5 bases from J, the junction contained 12 bases not matched to a gene. This CDR3 is 16 amino acids long. The CDR3 loop reads CASKAGLAGEGDTQYF. The CDR3 bases are TGTGCCAGCAAGGCCGGGCTAGCGGGAGAGGGAGATACGCAGTATTTT.

V and J are TRBV18 and TRBJ1-6, with 9 bases lining up with TRBD1. The V and J ends lost 5 bases and 7 bases, in that order; junction bases with no gene match: 15. The CDR3 covers 18 residues. The germline V gene has CDR1 KGHSH and CDR2 LQKENI. The CDR3 region is CASSGDQPGQGYNSPLHF. The CDR3 DNA follows: TGTGCCAGCTCAGGGGACCAGCCGGGACAGGGTTACAATTCACCCCTCCACTTT.

The chain's CDR3 is CASSLPGDNSPLHF. In DNA, the CDR3 is TGTGCCAGCAGTCTCCCGGGGGACAATTCACCCCTCCACTTT. The genes are TRBV25-1 and TRBJ1-6; tentatively, D is TRBD1 (5 bases). The CDR3 totals 14 residues. V dropped 5 bases and J dropped 7 bases, with 12 bases sitting between them. Per germline, CDR1 MGHDK and CDR2 SYGVNS.

This clone was seen a single time. In DNA, the CDR3 is TGTGCCAGCTCCCAGGGGACAGGGACCGCTAACTATGGCTACACCTTC. It translates to CASSQGTGTANYGYTF. The chain recombines TRBV18 with TRBJ1-2; 9 bases match TRBD1. Germline V lookup: CDR1 KGHSH, CDR2 LQKENI. The CDR3 covers 16 residues. Trimming at V came to 6 bases and at J to 0 bases, leaving 8 bases not matched to a gene.